This TCR beta chain stems from a study of shared clonotypes between healthy human individuals (dated by TCRdb to the early 2020s). About the study as a whole: The cohort included three men and two women between 18 and 49 years of age. For each donor, CD4 naive and CD4 memory were each run on three plates, CD8 naive on two plates, and CD8 memory on one plate. The study deeply sequenced blood TCR repertoires of five healthy adults to estimate repertoire size and the extent of clonotype sharing between individuals. To increase sequencing depth and limit assay-specific biases, TCR repertoire library preparation and sequencing were carried out by different laboratories using diverse techniques. Leukapheresis yielded between about 0.85 and 10 billion PBMCs per donor. Overall study outcomes, separate from this receptor: Across four donors, around 5% of naive CD4, approximately 3.6% of naive CD8, approximately 2.5% of memory CD4, and under 0.45% of memory CD8 clonotypes were shared. Even with the large sequencing depth, rarefaction of the sorted-subset datasets indicated that sequencing was incomplete. Because the study included only a small number of donors, the genetic and exposure-history diversity represented was limited. Compared with non-shared clonotypes, clonotypes shared by all four sorted-subset donors had higher generation probabilities. Estimated clonotype richness was generally larger for naive than for memory subsets. Pairwise subsampling led to the expectation that sequencing depth would affect the degree of clonotype sharing among donors. Sampling was restricted to blood, and TCR repertoires in tissue are likely to differ from TCR repertoires in blood.

TCR CDR3 regions were amplified from genomic DNA by multiplex PCR using the deep immunoSEQ assay. Extracted genomic DNA from each cell subset was distributed evenly across all wells of several immunoSEQ 96-well plates, and each plate was treated as a replicate. For sorted subsets, about 220 ng of genomic DNA, equivalent to around 31,000 T cell genomes, went into each replicate PCR. Purified libraries were measured with a Qubit 3.0 fluorometer, size-checked on a Bioanalyzer 2100, and measured again with the KAPA Library Quantification kit. Every immunoSEQ 96-well plate was sequenced on a dedicated single-read 150-cycle Illumina NextSeq 550 flow cell. Per the authors' processing: Because the immunoSEQ output held only junctional sequences and lacked quality scores, the filtering could not match the filtering applied to full-length reads. Sequences were annotated with PyIR, a Python wrapper for IgBLAST v1.9, using IMGT germline references to assign V/J genes and CDR3. Reads were filtered out if the reads had weak V/J assignments (E-value above 1e-6), no CDR3, stop codons, out-of-frame junctions, or ambiguous translated residues. V3J clonotypes were defined by identical inferred V gene, J gene, and CDR3 amino acid sequence. The percentage overlap between two repertoires was calculated by dividing the number of shared unique clonotypes by the size of the smaller repertoire. Three approaches were used to assess repertoire richness: RTK rarefaction, the Chao1 estimator, and Recon v2.1 estimates of unobserved clonotypes. For all TCRbeta clonotypes obtained by the gDNA method from a few donors, generation probabilities were computed with OLGA. The table was pulled from immuneACCESS by TCRdb, which kept in-frame rearrangements only. Such tables lose some clones; where checked, under half of the loss comes from unresolved V genes, and the rest has no known cause. That table gives V, J and clone size, and the DNA gave D and trimming. Across this sample there are roughly 2.2 million clones, with more than 80% seen only once. The ten biggest clones cover 0.39% of the sample.

As for this clone: Its antigen is unknown. Per-base quality was not reported, and no clone a single base away is much larger than it.

The donors were healthy, HIV-negative adults who had no recently reported acute infections or vaccinations. Only Caucasian adults living in Nashville, Tennessee, USA were represented among the donors. CD4+ T cells were enriched through magnetic negative selection, after which naive cells were positively selected on CD45RA and the remaining negative fraction served as the memory subset. Blood was obtained by leukapheresis, after which PBMCs were separated by Ficoll-Histopaque density gradient centrifugation and cryopreserved in liquid nitrogen vapor phase. Purity and quantity of every magnetically sorted T cell population were checked by analytical flow cytometry. From each sorted fraction, genomic DNA was isolated and quantified by UV absorbance on a Nanodrop 2000c. The sequenced material came from naive CD4+ T cells from PBMCs. Sample cell subset or site, as interpreted from the label and publication: CD45RA+ positively selected. This receptor was obtained from a young man in good health. Some clones in this sample may be carry-over from other donors' samples.

CDR3 reads: CASSLHSIANTGELFF. The DNA sequence reads TGCGCCAGCAGCCTTCACTCGATTGCGAACACCGGGGAGCTGTTTTTT. The chain is encoded by TRBV5-1 joined to TRBJ2-2; the D gene cannot be resolved reliably. The germline V gene sets CDR1 to SGHRS and CDR2 to YFSETQ. CDR3 length: 16 amino acids, cysteine to phenylalanine. Solely the CDR3 DNA is kept, with 48 bases framed from the first base. V and J are truncated by 4 bases and 0 bases respectively, leaving an intervening sequence of 13 bases. Outside the CDR3, residues come from the reference TRBV5-1 and TRBJ2-2 proteins, so the full variable domain is: KAGVTQTPRYLIKTRGQQVTLSCSPISGHRSVSWYQQTPGQGLQFLFEYFSETQRNKGNFPGRFSGRQFSNSRSEMNVSTLELGDSALYLCASSLHSIANTGELFFGEGSRLTVL.